One and the same sample provided the 8 T cell receptor beta chains below, sequenced in a study of CD8 T cells in ankylosing spondylitis. TCRdb used MiXCR to reprocess the 5' RACE reads, holding one entry per CDR3 protein. The table lists roughly 160,000 distinct CDR3 sequences, approximately 10% of them singletons. Sequencing input: blood, either unsorted or a sorted T cell fraction (not recorded which). These receptors came from a male donor with ankylosing spondylitis or in good health (not recorded which).

Here the CDR3 reads CASRDGKVEAFF. CDR3 bases: TGTGCCAGCAGGGACGGGAAGGTTGAAGCTTTCTTT. The chain links TRBV7-9 to TRBJ1-1; D not resolved. V dropped 6 bases and J dropped 7 bases, with 12 bases sitting between them. Germline V gene lookup returns CDR1 SEHNR and CDR2 FQNEAQ (reference sequence). The CDR3 loop spans 12 amino acids. The variable domain in full, completed from reference TRBV7-9 and TRBJ1-1, reads DTGVSQNPRHKITKRGQNVTFRCDPISEHNRLYWYRQTLGQGPEFLTYFQNEAQLEKSRLLSDRFSAERPKGSFSTLEIQRTEQGDSAMYLCASRDGKVEAFFGQGTRLTVV.

This clonotype has at least ten counts. The chain employs TRBV10-3 and TRBJ2-3, with D perhaps being TRBD1 or TRBD2 (5 bases each). Trimming removed 2 bases at V and 2 bases at J, with 17 bases between. The CDR3 sequence is 17 residues long. Germline CDR1 is ENHRY and CDR2 is SYGVKD. For the CDR3, the DNA is TGTGCCATCAGTGAGGGCTTCCCGGGACCAAACACAGATACGCAGTATTTT. This translates into CAISEGFPGPNTDTQYF.

This clonotype has ten or more counts. The chain has TRBV21-1 and TRBJ2-7; the table's D call, TRBD2, has no DNA check behind it. TRBV21-1 is a pseudogene locus. The CDR3 consists of 18 residues. CDR3 sequence: CASSNFTSGRAPKWEQYF. The CDR3 nucleotides read TGTGCCAGCAGCAATTTTACTAGCGGGAGGGCCCCAAAGTGGGAGCAGTACTTC.

This clonotype was detected ten times or more. This chain links TRBV5-1 with TRBJ1-1; TRBD1 might be the D (6 bases). The ends were cut back, 5 bases at V and 0 bases at J, with 14 bases in the middle. CDR1 and CDR2 (germline): SGHRS, YFSETQ. This CDR3 has 15 amino acids. The CDR3 region has the DNA TGCGCCAGCAGTTTCGACAGGAGACTGAACACTGAAGCTTTCTTT. It specifies CASSFDRRLNTEAFF.

In this sample, this clonotype turned up a few times. The chain is built from TRBV6-1 and TRBJ2-7, with TRBD2 matching over 7 bases. J lost 4 bases, V lost 2 bases, and 8 bases had no gene match. Germline CDR1 MNHNS, CDR2 SASEGT. The CDR3 runs 15 residues. This chain's CDR3 is CASSEIASGLYEQYF. CDR3 in DNA: TGTGCCAGCAGTGAAATTGCTAGCGGCCTTTACGAGCAGTACTTC.

There are a few counts of this clonotype. The rearrangement joins TRBV29-1 to TRBJ2-5, with D possibly TRBD2 on 6 matching bases. The CDR3 is 12 residues long. Trimming stripped 8 bases from V and 5 bases from J, with 15 bases between. Germline-derived CDR1 and CDR2 are SQVTM and ANQGSEA. CDR3 coding DNA: TGCAGCTTCCGGGAGAGGCAGGAGACCCAGTACTTC. Translating it yields CSFRERQETQYF.

This clonotype appeared a few times. A much more abundant neighbour one base away suggests this may be a read error. The rearrangement uses TRBV24-1 and TRBJ2-3; perhaps TRBD1 as D (6 bases). Germline V gene sequence: CDR1 KGHDR, CDR2 SFDVKD. This CDR3 is 16 amino acids long. Trimming shortened V by 3 bases and J by 2 bases, and 14 bases separated the two germline ends. The CDR3 DNA reads as TGTGCCACCAGTGATCCCACACAGGGCTACACAGATACGCAGTATTTT. The encoded protein is CATSDPTQGYTDTQYF.

This clonotype appeared many times. The rearrangement uses TRBV28 and TRBJ1-1; the D gene is possibly TRBD1 (5 bases). Deletions cut 5 bases from V and 4 bases from J, with 17 bases between. Germline loops: CDR1 MDHEN, CDR2 SYDVKM. The CDR3 is 15 amino acids. The CDR3 DNA is TGTGCCAGCAGTCCCCGGGGCGGACGGTTCACTGAAGCTTTCTTT. The encoded protein is CASSPRGGRFTEAFF. Full variable domain (rest looked up from reference TRBV28 and TRBJ1-1): DVKVTQSSRYLVKRTGEKVFLECVQDMDHENMFWYRQDPGLGLRLIYFSYDVKMKEKGDIPEGYSVSREKKERFSLILESASTNQTSMYLCASSPRGGRFTEAFFGQGTRLTVV.